A selection of T cell receptor beta chains follows, all from one sample in a study of blood T cells in healthy people across ages. TCRdb ran MiXCR on the 5' RACE reads and lists one entry per CDR3 protein. The table lists around 690,000 distinct CDR3 sequences, about 54% of them singletons. The sequencing sample was made of blood. The origin of the receptors is a man aged 55-75 years in good health. Both conserved end residues are trimmed from each CDR3.

V	J	CDR3
TRBV12-3/TRBV12-4	TRBJ2-7	ASSLRLAGNYEQY
TRBV3-1	TRBJ1-6	ASSQVKGRDSPLH
TRBV7-9	TRBJ2-1	ASSSTWHSSYNEQF
TRBV4-2	TRBJ2-1	ASSPGSAGETYNEQF
TRBV20-1	TRBJ2-5	SARVTGQETQY
TRBV27	TRBJ2-7	ASSRGPYEQY
TRBV7-2	TRBJ2-1	ASSLVAGGGSSYNEQF
TRBV12-3/TRBV12-4	TRBJ2-7	ASMVEAGGYEQY
TRBV15	NA	ATSRQQDLPSEQY
TRBV6-6	TRBJ2-5	ASSYPADQEAQY
TRBV7-8	TRBJ2-5	ASSLAGQTQETQY
TRBV20-1	TRBJ1-5	SAREMSAGVQPQH